The 30 T cell receptor beta chains in this list originate from one sample, sequenced in a study of shared clonotypes between healthy human individuals. Assay used: immunoSEQ multiplex PCR; TCRdb lists only in-frame clones, some missing. The sample includes over 2 million clones, roughly 90% of them seen just once. What was sequenced was naive CD4+ T cells from PBMCs. Described subset: CD45RA+ positively selected. The origin of the receptors is a man younger than 35 in good health. Some clones in this sample may be carry-over from other donors' samples.

The chain employs TRBV5-5 and TRBJ2-7; 9 nucleotides match TRBD2. Germline V gene lookup returns CDR1 SGHKS and CDR2 YYEKEE (reference sequence). This CDR3 has 14 residues. Trimming took 2 bases from V and 4 from J; bases not matched to a gene: 4. In DNA, the CDR3 is TGTGCCAGCAGCTTATTAGCGGGAGCTTACGAGCAGTACTTC. This translates into CASSLLAGAYEQYF. The full variable domain, with the rest looked up from reference TRBV5-5 and TRBJ2-7, is DAGVTQSPTHLIKTRGQQVTLRCSPISGHKSVSWYQQVLGQGPQFIFQYYEKEERGRGNFPDRFSARQFPNYSSELNVNALLLGDSALYLCASSLLAGAYEQYFGPGTRLTVT.

Concerning this clone: Other nucleotide sequences in the sample specify the same CDR3. The chain carries TRBV5-1 and TRBJ2-7; TRBD2 aligns across 15 bases. CDR1 is SGHRS, CDR2 YFSETQ, per germline. The junction had 0 bases not matched to a gene; V was cut back by 5 bases and J by 0 bases. The CDR3 extends over 15 amino acids. The CDR3 sequence is CASRGLAGGSYEQYF. The CDR3 DNA is TGCGCCAGCAGGGGACTAGCGGGAGGCTCCTACGAGCAGTACTTC. The full variable domain, its missing parts supplied by reference TRBV5-1 and TRBJ2-7, is KAGVTQTPRYLIKTRGQQVTLSCSPISGHRSVSWYQQTPGQGLQFLFEYFSETQRNKGNFPGRFSGRQFSNSRSEMNVSTLELGDSALYLCASRGLAGGSYEQYFGPGTRLTVT.

The chain employs TRBV28 and TRBJ1-6; D is unresolved. Germline values: CDR1 MDHEN, CDR2 SYDVKM. Trimming took off 6 bases at V and 7 bases at J, with 13 bases between the two ends. The CDR3 loop spans 14 amino acids. The CDR3: CASRAVPPNSPLHF. The CDR3 nucleotides read TGTGCCAGCAGAGCAGTCCCACCGAATTCACCCCTCCACTTT.

The gene calls are TRBV15 and TRBJ1-1; D gene ambiguous. This CDR3 is 14 amino acids long. The germline CDR1 and CDR2 sequences are LNHNV and YYDKDF (reference sequence). The V end was cut by 0 bases, the J end by 1 base, with 6 bases between. CDR3 region: CATSRDRPNTEAFF. The DNA for the CDR3 is TGTGCCACCAGCAGAGATCGTCCGAACACTGAAGCTTTCTTT. The whole variable domain, remainder taken from reference TRBV15 and TRBJ1-1, is DAMVIQNPRYQVTQFGKPVTLSCSQTLNHNVMYWYQQKSSQAPKLLFHYYDKDFNNEADTPDNFQSRRPNTSFCFLDIRSPGLGDTAMYLCATSRDRPNTEAFFGQGTRLTVV.

The genes are TRBV4-1 and TRBJ2-4; 11 bases fit TRBD2. CDR1 is MGHRA and CDR2 is YSYEKL in the germline V gene. V trimming: 3 bases; J trimming: 2 bases; junction bases outside the gene matches: 9. The CDR3 consists of 18 residues. CDR3 DNA sequence: TGCGCCAGCAGCCACCCCTCCGGGACTAGCGGAACCAAAAACATTCAGTACTTC. It is translated as CASSHPSGTSGTKNIQYF.

The rearrangement joins TRBV4-2 to TRBJ1-1; 10 bases map to TRBD1. The CDR3 contains 18 residues. Germline V lookup: CDR1 LGHNA, CDR2 YNFKEQ. V trimming: 4 bases; J trimming: 1 base; junction bases outside the gene matches: 12. The CDR3 is CASSPILRDRGKNTEAFF. The CDR3 DNA reads as TGTGCCAGCAGCCCGATACTTAGGGACAGGGGCAAGAACACTGAAGCTTTCTTT.

CDR3 residues: CATSRDQGAGNTIYF. The CDR3, as DNA: TGTGCCACCAGCAGAGACCAGGGTGCGGGAAACACCATATATTTT. The chain employs TRBV15 and TRBJ1-3; D is possibly TRBD1 (5 bases). The CDR3 sequence is 15 residues long. Germline loops: CDR1 LNHNV, CDR2 YYDKDF (reference sequence). Trimming shortened V by 0 bases and J by 4 bases, and 10 bases separated the two germline ends. Full variable domain (rest looked up from reference TRBV15 and TRBJ1-3): DAMVIQNPRYQVTQFGKPVTLSCSQTLNHNVMYWYQQKSSQAPKLLFHYYDKDFNNEADTPDNFQSRRPNTSFCFLDIRSPGLGDTAMYLCATSRDQGAGNTIYFGEGSWLTVV.

The J gene is TRBJ2-7, the V gene TRBV14; a weak D match, TRBD2 (5 bases). The CDR3 is 14 residues long. Per the germline V gene, CDR1 is SGHDN and CDR2 is FVKESK. Trimming stripped 3 bases from V and 3 bases from J, with 12 bases between. For the CDR3, the DNA is TGTGCCAGCAGCCACAGGACTCCCAACTACGAGCAGTACTTC. This gives the protein CASSHRTPNYEQYF. The whole variable domain, remainder taken from reference TRBV14 and TRBJ2-7, is EAGVTQFPSHSVIEKGQTVTLRCDPISGHDNLYWYRRVMGKEIKFLLHFVKESKQDESGMPNNRFLAERTGGTYSTLKVQPAELEDSGVYFCASSHRTPNYEQYFGPGTRLTVT.

The sample holds one count of this clone. The chain carries TRBV28 and TRBJ2-7, with D possibly being TRBD1 (5 bases). Germline V gene sequence: CDR1 MDHEN, CDR2 SYDVKM. This CDR3 is 12 amino acids long. Trimming took off 9 bases at V and 2 bases at J, with 11 bases between the two ends. The chain's CDR3 is CASDQGTYEQYF. The CDR3 DNA reads as TGTGCCAGTGATCAGGGTACCTACGAGCAGTACTTC.

The V call is TRBV5-4, the J call TRBJ2-2, with D perhaps TRBD2 (6 bases). Germline CDR1 is SGHNT and CDR2 is YYREEE (reference sequence). CDR3 size: 17 residues. V was clipped by 2 bases and J by 2 bases, with 16 bases between them. This CDR3 reads CASSFRSIAENTGELFF. CDR3 bases: TGTGCCAGCAGCTTTAGATCGATAGCGGAAAACACCGGGGAGCTGTTTTTT.

This chain joins TRBV9 and TRBJ2-3; 7 bases align to TRBD2. The trim removed 4 bases at V and 3 bases at J, leaving 11 bases unmatched. The CDR3 runs 16 residues. CDR1 is SGDLS and CDR2 is YYNGEE in the germline V gene. This chain's CDR3 is CASSPRREGLTDTQYF. The CDR3 nucleotides read TGTGCCAGCAGCCCCCGTAGGGAGGGATTAACAGATACGCAGTATTTT.

The gene calls are TRBV6-5 and TRBJ1-1; maybe TRBD1 (5 bases). Germline V gives CDR1 MNHEY, CDR2 SVGAGI. Trimming removed 4 bases from V and 0 bases from J, with 9 bases in between. The CDR3 has 14 residues. The CDR3 here is CASSFYRLNTEAFF. CDR3 DNA sequence: TGTGCCAGCAGTTTCTACAGGCTGAACACTGAAGCTTTCTTT.

J is TRBJ2-1 and V is TRBV5-1; 14 bases align to TRBD2. J lost 6 bases, V lost 0 bases, and 5 bases had no gene match. The CDR3 has 17 amino acids. Germline values: CDR1 SGHRS, CDR2 YFSETQ. DNA for the CDR3: TGCGCCAGCAGCTTGGCCGCTGGGACTAGCGGGAGCAATGAGCAGTTCTTC. Protein: CASSLAAGTSGSNEQFF.

About this clone itself: Other nucleotide sequences in the sample specify the same CDR3. The V gene is TRBV9, the J gene TRBJ2-5; the D gene is possibly TRBD2 (6 bases). V gave up 0 bases and J gave up 4 bases, with 10 bases separating them. The germline CDR1 and CDR2 sequences are SGDLS and YYNGEE. The CDR3 is 14 amino acids. CDR3 sequence: CASSVVGGGETQYF. The CDR3 DNA sequence: TGTGCCAGCAGCGTAGTGGGGGGAGGAGAGACCCAGTACTTC.

This sequence joins TRBV19 and TRBJ2-3, with 7 bases that match TRBD1. The V gene's germline CDR1 is LNHDA and CDR2 SQIVND (reference sequence). The CDR3 loop spans 15 amino acids. With V trimmed by 4 bases and J by 0 bases, 4 bases remained unmatched. The CDR3 sequence: CASSKGQPSTDTQYF. The CDR3 DNA follows: TGTGCCAGTAGTAAGGGACAGCCTAGCACAGATACGCAGTATTTT.

The gene calls are TRBV28 and TRBJ2-7, with D hard to call. V gave up 1 base and J gave up 6 bases, with 13 bases separating them. CDR1 is MDHEN, CDR2 SYDVKM, per germline. The CDR3 covers 14 residues. The CDR3 here is CASSLFGLLGEQYF. The DNA of the CDR3 is TGTGCCAGCAGTTTATTTGGCCTCTTAGGCGAGCAGTACTTC.

The CDR3 spells CASRISGRAYEQYF. Here the CDR3 DNA reads TGTGCCAGTAGGATAAGCGGGAGGGCCTACGAGCAGTACTTC. The chain joins TRBV19 to TRBJ2-7, with 10 bases identical to TRBD2. The CDR3 has 14 amino acids. Per germline, CDR1 LNHDA and CDR2 SQIVND (reference sequence). Unmatched junction bases numbered 4, after V lost 6 bases and J lost 2 bases.

This chain joins TRBV9 and TRBJ2-3, with 9 bases aligning to TRBD2. The CDR3 covers 17 residues. The germline gives CDR1 SGDLS, CDR2 YYNGEE. J gave up 3 bases and V 0 bases, and 8 bases lay outside the gene matches. CDR3 sequence: CASSVVVAGAGTDTQYF. CDR3 DNA sequence: TGTGCCAGCAGCGTAGTTGTAGCGGGAGCGGGAACAGATACGCAGTATTTT.

V usage is TRBV28 and J usage is TRBJ1-2, with D uncertain. The length of the CDR3 is 14 residues. V shed 6 bases and J shed 3 bases, with 14 bases lying between them. Germline CDR1 is MDHEN and CDR2 is SYDVKM. The DNA of the CDR3 is TGTGCCAGCAGCGCTGCTTTTCGGGACTATGGCTACACCTTC. It is translated as CASSAAFRDYGYTF.

The gene calls are TRBV4-1 and TRBJ1-2; 12 bases match TRBD1. The germline CDR1 and CDR2 sequences are MGHRA and YSYEKL. J lost 8 bases, V lost 0 bases, and 7 bases had no gene match. The CDR3 has 16 residues. DNA for the CDR3: TGCGCCAGCAGCCAAGATGTGGGACAGGGGGCGCGGGGCTACACCTTC. It encodes CASSQDVGQGARGYTF.

This rearrangement joins TRBV7-9 to TRBJ2-7, with D hard to call. Germline values: CDR1 SEHNR, CDR2 FQNEAQ (reference sequence). V was cut by 5 bases and J by 2 bases, with 16 bases left in between. The CDR3 length is 15 residues. This CDR3 is CASSPFAAPTYEQYF. In DNA, the CDR3 is TGTGCCAGCAGCCCTTTTGCGGCTCCGACCTACGAGCAGTACTTC.

The chain couples TRBV28 to TRBJ2-2, with 12 bases aligning to TRBD2. The V gene's germline CDR1 is MDHEN and CDR2 SYDVKM. The trim removed 5 bases at V and 4 bases at J, leaving 8 bases unmatched. The CDR3 runs 17 residues. The CDR3 bases are TGTGCCAGCAGTCCATCCCCGGGACTAGCGGGCACCGGGGAGCTGTTTTTT. It encodes CASSPSPGLAGTGELFF.

The chain links TRBV15 to TRBJ2-3; D gene uncertain. CDR1 is LNHNV, CDR2 YYDKDF, per germline (reference sequence). The CDR3 runs to 16 residues. The V end was cut by 0 bases, the J end by 0 bases, with 10 bases between. This CDR3 is CATSRERLGSTDTQYF. For the CDR3, the DNA is TGTGCCACCAGCAGAGAGAGACTGGGGAGCACAGATACGCAGTATTTT.

The chain combines TRBV28 with TRBJ2-7, with 9 bases matching TRBD2. Germline V lookup: CDR1 MDHEN, CDR2 SYDVKM. J was trimmed by 2 bases and V by 4 bases; bases with no gene match: 6. The CDR3 has 15 residues. The CDR3, as DNA: TGTGCCAGCAGTTCCGGCGGGGGGGGCCCCTACGAGCAGTACTTC. It encodes CASSSGGGGPYEQYF.

The chain links TRBV5-1 to TRBJ2-2; 7 bases fit TRBD2. The germline V gene encodes CDR1 SGHRS and CDR2 YFSETQ. V shed 0 bases, J shed 3 bases, and the junction held 5 bases outside the gene matches. The CDR3 length is 16 residues. CDR3 in DNA: TGCGCCAGCAGCTTGGGTGCGGGAGCGGACACCGGGGAGCTGTTTTTT. Protein sequence: CASSLGAGADTGELFF. Complete variable domain (other parts from reference TRBV5-1 and TRBJ2-2): KAGVTQTPRYLIKTRGQQVTLSCSPISGHRSVSWYQQTPGQGLQFLFEYFSETQRNKGNFPGRFSGRQFSNSRSEMNVSTLELGDSALYLCASSLGAGADTGELFFGEGSRLTVL.

The chain carries TRBV7-3 and TRBJ2-7; 7 bases agree with TRBD1. The CDR3 runs to 14 residues. The germline gives CDR1 SGHTA, CDR2 FQGTGA. The V and J ends lost 3 bases and 4 bases, in that order; junction bases with no gene match: 6. DNA of the CDR3: TGTGCCAGCAGCTTGACAGGGCCGTCGTACGAGCAGTACTTC. Its translation: CASSLTGPSYEQYF. Supplemented by reference TRBV7-3 and TRBJ2-7, the full variable domain reads GAGVSQTPSNKVTEKGKYVELRCDPISGHTALYWYRQSLGQGPEFLIYFQGTGAADDSGLPNDRFFAVRPEGSVSTLKIQRTERGDSAVYLCASSLTGPSYEQYFGPGTRLTVT.

The V and J genes are TRBV5-1 and TRBJ2-3; D is possibly TRBD1 (6 bases). V lost 4 bases to trimming and J lost 2 bases, with 11 bases between them. Per the germline V gene, CDR1 is SGHRS and CDR2 is YFSETQ. The CDR3 runs to 14 residues. The CDR3, as DNA: TGCGCCAGCAGCCCGGACAGCTTCACAGATACGCAGTATTTT. It specifies CASSPDSFTDTQYF.

About this clone: This same CDR3 is encoded by further DNA sequences in the sample. The V call is TRBV7-3, the J call TRBJ2-2; TRBD1 aligns across 7 bases. CDR1 is SGHTA, CDR2 FQGTGA, per germline. V was clipped by 5 bases and J by 1 base; unmatched bases: 7. The CDR3 runs to 16 residues. DNA for the CDR3: TGTGCCAGCAGCCTGGTCGGGACAGTGAACACCGGGGAGCTGTTTTTT. Translating it yields CASSLVGTVNTGELFF.

The chain employs TRBV5-1 and TRBJ1-4; 9 bases fit TRBD1. V lost 4 bases and J lost 6; bases outside the gene matches: 13. The CDR3 is 17 amino acids. The germline gives CDR1 SGHRS, CDR2 YFSETQ. CDR3 residues: CASSPLNRGTGHEKLFF. CDR3 DNA sequence: TGCGCCAGCAGCCCACTGAATCGGGGGACAGGGCATGAAAAACTGTTTTTT.

Points on this clone: The same CDR3 arises from other DNA sequences in this sample as well. This chain links TRBV7-9 with TRBJ1-2; 7 nucleotides line up with TRBD1. Germline lookup yields CDR1 SEHNR and CDR2 FQNEAQ (reference sequence). Unmatched junction bases numbered 3, after V lost 3 bases and J lost 5 bases. This CDR3 contains 13 residues. The CDR3 sequence is CASSFTGDYGYTF. CDR3 bases: TGTGCCAGCAGCTTCACAGGGGATTATGGCTACACCTTC.